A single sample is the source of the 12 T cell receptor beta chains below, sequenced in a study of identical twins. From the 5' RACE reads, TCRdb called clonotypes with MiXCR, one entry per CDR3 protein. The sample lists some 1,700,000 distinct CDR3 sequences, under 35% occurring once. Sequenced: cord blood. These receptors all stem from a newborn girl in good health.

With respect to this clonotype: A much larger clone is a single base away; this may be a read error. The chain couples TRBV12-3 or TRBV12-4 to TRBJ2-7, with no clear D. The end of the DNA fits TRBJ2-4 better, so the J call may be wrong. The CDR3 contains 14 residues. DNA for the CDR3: TGTGTCAGCAGTCCGACCTTAGCCAAAAACATTCAGTACTTC. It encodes CVSSPTLAKNIQYF.

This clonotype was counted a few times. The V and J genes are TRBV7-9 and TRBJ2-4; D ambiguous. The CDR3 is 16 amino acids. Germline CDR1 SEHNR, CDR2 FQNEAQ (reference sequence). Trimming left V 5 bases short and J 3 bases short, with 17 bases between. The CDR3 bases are TGTGCCAGCAGCCCGGTAGATAGGTTTGGCAAAAACATTCAGTACTTC. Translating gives CASSPVDRFGKNIQYF.

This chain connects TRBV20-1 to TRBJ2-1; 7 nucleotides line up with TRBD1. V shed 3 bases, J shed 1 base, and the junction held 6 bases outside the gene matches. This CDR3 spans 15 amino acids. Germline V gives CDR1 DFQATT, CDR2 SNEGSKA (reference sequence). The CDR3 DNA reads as TGCAGTGCTAGGCCCAACAGGGGTTCCTACAATGAGCAGTTCTTC. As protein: CSARPNRGSYNEQFF.

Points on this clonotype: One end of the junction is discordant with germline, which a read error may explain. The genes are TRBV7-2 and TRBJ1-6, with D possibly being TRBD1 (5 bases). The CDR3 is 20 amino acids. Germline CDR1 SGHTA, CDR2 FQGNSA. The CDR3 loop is CASSLCPGQEGSSYNSPPHF. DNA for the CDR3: TGTGCCAGCAGCTTATGTCCGGGGCAGGAGGGTAGCTCCTATAATTCACCCCCCCACTTT.

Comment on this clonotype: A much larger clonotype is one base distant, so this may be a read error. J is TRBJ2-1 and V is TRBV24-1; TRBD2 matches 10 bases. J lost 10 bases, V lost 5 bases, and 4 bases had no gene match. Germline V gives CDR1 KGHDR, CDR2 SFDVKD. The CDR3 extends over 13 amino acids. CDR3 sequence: CATSGLLAGEQFF. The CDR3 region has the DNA TGTGCCACCAGTGGTTTACTAGCGGGGGAGCAGTTCTTC.

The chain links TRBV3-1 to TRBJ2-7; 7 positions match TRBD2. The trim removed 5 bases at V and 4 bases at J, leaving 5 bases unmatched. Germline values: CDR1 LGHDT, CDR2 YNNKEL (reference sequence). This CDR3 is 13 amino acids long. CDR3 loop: CASSSAAGYEQYF. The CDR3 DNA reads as TGTGCCAGCAGCTCCGCAGCGGGGTACGAGCAGTACTTC.

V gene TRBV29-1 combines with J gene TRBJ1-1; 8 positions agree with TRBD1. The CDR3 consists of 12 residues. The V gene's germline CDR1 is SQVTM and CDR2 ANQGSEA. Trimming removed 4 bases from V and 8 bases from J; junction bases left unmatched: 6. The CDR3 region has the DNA TGCAGCGTTGTTGCGGGACAGGAGGAAGCTTTCTTT. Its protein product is CSVVAGQEEAFF.

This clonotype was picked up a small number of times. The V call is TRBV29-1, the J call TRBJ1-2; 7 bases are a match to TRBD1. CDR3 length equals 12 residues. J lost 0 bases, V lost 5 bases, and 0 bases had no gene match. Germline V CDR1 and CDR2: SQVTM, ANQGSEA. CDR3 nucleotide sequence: TGCAGCGTTACAGGGGCTAACTATGGCTACACCTTC. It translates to CSVTGANYGYTF.

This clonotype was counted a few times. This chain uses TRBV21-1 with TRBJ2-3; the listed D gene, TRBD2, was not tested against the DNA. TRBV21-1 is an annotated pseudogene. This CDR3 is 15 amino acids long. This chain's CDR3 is CASSKGNGRKDTQYF. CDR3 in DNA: TGTGCCAGCAGCAAAGGGAACGGGAGGAAAGATACGCAGTATTTT.

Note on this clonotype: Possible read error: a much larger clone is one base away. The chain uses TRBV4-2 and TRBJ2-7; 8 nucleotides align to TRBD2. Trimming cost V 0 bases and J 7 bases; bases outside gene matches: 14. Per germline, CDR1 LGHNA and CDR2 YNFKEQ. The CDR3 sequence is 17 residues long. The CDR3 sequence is CASSQESSGSSYNEQYF. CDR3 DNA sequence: TGTGCCAGCAGCCAAGAGTCTAGCGGGTCCTCCTACAATGAGCAGTACTTC.

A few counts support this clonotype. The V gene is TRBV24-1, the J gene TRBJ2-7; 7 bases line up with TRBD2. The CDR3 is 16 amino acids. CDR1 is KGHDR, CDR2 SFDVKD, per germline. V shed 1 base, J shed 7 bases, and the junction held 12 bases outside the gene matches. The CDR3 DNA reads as TGTGCCACCAGTGATTTAGGTGGGGGGGACTACAATGAGCAGTACTTC. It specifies CATSDLGGGDYNEQYF.

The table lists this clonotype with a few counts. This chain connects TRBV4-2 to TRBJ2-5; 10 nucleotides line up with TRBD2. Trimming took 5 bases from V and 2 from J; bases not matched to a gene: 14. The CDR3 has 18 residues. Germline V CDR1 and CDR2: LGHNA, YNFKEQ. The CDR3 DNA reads TGTGCCAGCAGCTCCCAGCGGGGGGGCCTTATACGACAAGAGACCCAGTACTTC. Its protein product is CASSSQRGGLIRQETQYF.